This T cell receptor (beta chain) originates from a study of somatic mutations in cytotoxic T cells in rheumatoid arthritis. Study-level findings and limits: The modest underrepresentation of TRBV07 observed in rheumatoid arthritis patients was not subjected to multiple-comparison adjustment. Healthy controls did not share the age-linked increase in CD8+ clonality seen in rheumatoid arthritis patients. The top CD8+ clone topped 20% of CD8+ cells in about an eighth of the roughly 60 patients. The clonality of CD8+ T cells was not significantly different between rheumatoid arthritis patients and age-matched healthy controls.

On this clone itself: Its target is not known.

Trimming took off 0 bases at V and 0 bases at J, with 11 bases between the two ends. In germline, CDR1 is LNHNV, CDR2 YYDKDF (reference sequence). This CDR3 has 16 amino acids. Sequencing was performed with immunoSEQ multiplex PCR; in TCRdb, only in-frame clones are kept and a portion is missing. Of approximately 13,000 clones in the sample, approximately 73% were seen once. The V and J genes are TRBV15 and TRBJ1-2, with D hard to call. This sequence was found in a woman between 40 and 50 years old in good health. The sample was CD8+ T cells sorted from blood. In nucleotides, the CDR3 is TGTGCCACCAGCAGAGATCTACTCACCTCTAACTATGGCTACACCTTC. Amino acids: CATSRDLLTSNYGYTF.